This TCR beta chain was identified during a study of human versus mouse CDR3 diversity and MHC coevolution. Germline V gives CDR1 SGHVS, CDR2 FQNEAQ. V was cut by 0 bases and J by 2 bases, with 14 bases left in between. The CDR3 is made up of 16 amino acids. Clones were sequenced by immunoSEQ multiplex PCR, and TCRdb holds only the in-frame ones, with some missing. The repertoire includes about 77,000 clones, around 90% of them detected once, and roughly 0.15% sits in the top ten. Broader study findings: Among all groups, two of three human donors showed least clonal inequality.

The count of this clone is one. What it binds is unknown. The rearrangement joins TRBV7-8 to TRBJ2-7; no clear D. Sequencing was done on a sample of naive CD4+ T cells from blood. The sample's subset: CD45RO-negative CD62L-positive naive CD4 T cells. The origin of this receptor is a person aged 30-69 years in good health. The CDR3 DNA reads TGTGCCAGCAGCTTAGCAGACACCACCCGTACCTACGAGCAGTACTTC. Protein sequence: CASSLADTTRTYEQYF.